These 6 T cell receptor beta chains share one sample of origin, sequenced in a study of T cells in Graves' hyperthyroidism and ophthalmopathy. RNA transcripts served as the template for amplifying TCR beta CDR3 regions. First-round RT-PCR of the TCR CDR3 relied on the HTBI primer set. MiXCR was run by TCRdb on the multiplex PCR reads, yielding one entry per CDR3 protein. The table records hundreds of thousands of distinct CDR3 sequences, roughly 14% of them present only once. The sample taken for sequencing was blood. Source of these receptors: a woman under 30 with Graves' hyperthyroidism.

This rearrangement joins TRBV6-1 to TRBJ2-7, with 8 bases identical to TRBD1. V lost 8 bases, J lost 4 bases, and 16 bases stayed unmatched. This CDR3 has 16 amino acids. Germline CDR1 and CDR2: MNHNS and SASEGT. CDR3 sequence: CASQRARGRSRYEQYF. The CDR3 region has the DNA TGTGCCAGCCAAAGGGCCAGGGGGCGTAGTCGGTACGAGCAGTACTTC.

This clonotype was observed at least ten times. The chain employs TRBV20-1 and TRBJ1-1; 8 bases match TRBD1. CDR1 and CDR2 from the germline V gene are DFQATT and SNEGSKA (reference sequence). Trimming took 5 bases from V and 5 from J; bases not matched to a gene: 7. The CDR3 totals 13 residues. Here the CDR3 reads CSAPRTGITEAFF. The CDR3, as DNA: TGCAGTGCTCCTCGGACAGGGATTACTGAAGCTTTCTTT.

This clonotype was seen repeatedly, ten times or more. Here the CDR3 DNA reads TGTGCCAGCAGCTTTACAGGGGGCCCCAGCTACGAGCAGTACTTC. Translation gives CASSFTGGPSYEQYF. The chain is built from TRBV7-8 and TRBJ2-7, with 9 bases fitting TRBD1. Looked up from germline, CDR1 is SGHVS and CDR2 is FQNEAQ. The J segment lost 3 bases and the V segment lost 3 bases, leaving 6 bases of the junction unmatched. This CDR3 is built from 15 residues.

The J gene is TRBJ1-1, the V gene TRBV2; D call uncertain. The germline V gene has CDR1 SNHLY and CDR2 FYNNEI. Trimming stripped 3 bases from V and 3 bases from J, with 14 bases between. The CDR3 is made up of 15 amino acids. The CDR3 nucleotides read TGTGCCAGCAGTGAGGTCTCCCCTGCGGACACTGAAGCTTTCTTT. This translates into CASSEVSPADTEAFF.

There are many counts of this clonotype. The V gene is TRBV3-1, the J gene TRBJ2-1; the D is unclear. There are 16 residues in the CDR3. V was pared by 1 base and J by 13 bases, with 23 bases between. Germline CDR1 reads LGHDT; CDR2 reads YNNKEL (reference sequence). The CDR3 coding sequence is TGTGCCAGCAGCCAAGTAGTGGGTAGGTTGCTCCGTGAACAGTTCTTC. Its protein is CASSQVVGRLLREQFF.

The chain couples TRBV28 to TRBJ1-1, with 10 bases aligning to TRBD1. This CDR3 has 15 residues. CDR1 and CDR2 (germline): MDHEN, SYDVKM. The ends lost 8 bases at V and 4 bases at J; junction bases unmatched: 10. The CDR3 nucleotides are TGTGCCAGCGGACCCCGGGACAGGGGATTCACTGAAGCTTTCTTT. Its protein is CASGPRDRGFTEAFF. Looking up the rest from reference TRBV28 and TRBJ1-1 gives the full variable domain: DVKVTQSSRYLVKRTGEKVFLECVQDMDHENMFWYRQDPGLGLRLIYFSYDVKMKEKGDIPEGYSVSREKKERFSLILESASTNQTSMYLCASGPRDRGFTEAFFGQGTRLTVV.